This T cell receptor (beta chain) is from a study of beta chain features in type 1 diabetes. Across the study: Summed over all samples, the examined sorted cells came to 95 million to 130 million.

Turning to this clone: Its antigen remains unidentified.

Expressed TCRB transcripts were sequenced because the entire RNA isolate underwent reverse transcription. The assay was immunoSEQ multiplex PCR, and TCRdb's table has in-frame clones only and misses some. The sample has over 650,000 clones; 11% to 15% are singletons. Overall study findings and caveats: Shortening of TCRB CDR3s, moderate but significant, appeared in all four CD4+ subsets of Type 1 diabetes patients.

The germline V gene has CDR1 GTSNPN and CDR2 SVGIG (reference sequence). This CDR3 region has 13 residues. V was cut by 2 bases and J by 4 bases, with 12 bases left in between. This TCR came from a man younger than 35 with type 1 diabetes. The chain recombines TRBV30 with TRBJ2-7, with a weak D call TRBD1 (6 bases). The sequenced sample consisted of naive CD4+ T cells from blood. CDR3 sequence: CAWSLRTDYEQYF. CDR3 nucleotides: TGTGCCTGGAGTCTCCGGACAGATTACGAGCAGTACTTC.